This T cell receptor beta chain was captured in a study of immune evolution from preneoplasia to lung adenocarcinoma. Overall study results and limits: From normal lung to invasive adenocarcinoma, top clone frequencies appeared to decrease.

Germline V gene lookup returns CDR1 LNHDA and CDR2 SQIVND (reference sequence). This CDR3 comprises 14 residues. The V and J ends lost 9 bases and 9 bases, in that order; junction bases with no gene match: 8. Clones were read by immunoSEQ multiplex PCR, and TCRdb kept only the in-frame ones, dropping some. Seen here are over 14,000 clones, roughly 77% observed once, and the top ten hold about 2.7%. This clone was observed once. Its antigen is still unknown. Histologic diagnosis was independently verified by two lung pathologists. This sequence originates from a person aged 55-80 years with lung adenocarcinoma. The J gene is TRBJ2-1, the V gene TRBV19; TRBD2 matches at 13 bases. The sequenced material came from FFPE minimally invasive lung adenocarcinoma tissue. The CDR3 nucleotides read TGTGCCAGCTCGGGACTAGCGGGGAAGGGTGAGCAGTTCTTC. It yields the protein CASSGLAGKGEQFF.